This T cell receptor (beta chain) was recovered during a study of CD8 T cells in ankylosing spondylitis. General study results and limits: Seemingly characteristic of ankylosing spondylitis blood was a TCR beta motif consisting of roughly 8 highly homologous variants. Disease-linked clones bore a CD8+ phenotype, appearing relatively rarely in peripheral blood. Significantly higher representation of disease-linked clones was reported for matched ankylosing spondylitis synovial fluid.

TCRdb analysed the 5' RACE reads with MiXCR anew, one entry per CDR3 protein. Seen here are around 540,000 distinct CDR3 sequences, 12% observed once, and the top ten hold around 6.8%. This clonotype has only a few counts. Its specificity is unknown. Germline lookup yields CDR1 SQVTM and CDR2 ANQGSEA. The CDR3 spans 13 residues. Deletions cut 5 bases from V and 6 bases from J, with 15 bases between. The chain carries TRBV29-1 and TRBJ2-3; maybe TRBD2 (6 bases). This clonotype originated in a male donor with ankylosing spondylitis. What was sequenced was blood, either unsorted or a sorted T cell fraction (not recorded which). CDR3 protein: CSVILAGRDTQYF. CDR3 DNA: TGCAGCGTTATACTAGCCGGTAGGGATACGCAGTATTTT.